This T cell receptor beta chain was obtained from a study of T-cell reconstitution after alpha-beta-depleted transplantation in children. The CDR3 consists of 17 residues. The germline V and J ends were trimmed by 3 bases and 3 bases, with 19 bases remaining between them. During its preparation, the TCRbeta library received unique molecular identifiers. MiXCR, applied by TCRdb to the PCR reads, yields one record per CDR3 protein. The table includes a few hundred thousand distinct CDR3 sequences, 18% detected once. The sample consisted of PBMCs from the stem cell graft donor, taken from the stem cell graft. The V gene is TRBV12-3 or TRBV12-4, the J gene TRBJ2-3, with a possible D match to TRBD2 (5 bases). The TCR sequence derives from a human donor who donated a stem cell graft to a child with acute lymphoblastic leukemia. This CDR3 is CASSLLSSGTGTDTQYF. The CDR3 DNA sequence: TGTGCCAGCAGTTTGTTGTCTTCGGGTACGGGGACAGATACGCAGTATTTT.